This entry describes one TCR beta chain. This entry comes from a study of identical twins. The ends lost 0 bases at V and 2 bases at J; junction bases unmatched: 8. There are 16 residues in the CDR3. The germline V gene encodes CDR1 DFQATT and CDR2 SNEGSKA (reference sequence). Through template switching, a universal primer site was introduced, and the cDNA contained unique molecular identifiers. In TCRdb, the 5' RACE reads were re-called with MiXCR into one record per CDR3 protein. The repertoire has some 630,000 distinct CDR3 sequences, about 7.6% of them found once; the top ten carry about 1.5%. This sample also appeared in a second study, on yellow fever vaccine responses in identical twins.

The TCR comes from a young woman in good health. This chain uses TRBV20-1 with TRBJ2-5; 8 nucleotides match TRBD2. The source material was PBMCs. The CDR3: CSARDWSRGGQETQYF. CDR3 sequence (DNA): TGCAGTGCTAGAGATTGGAGTCGCGGGGGGCAAGAGACCCAGTACTTC.